What follows are 3 T cell receptor beta chains derived from one specimen sequenced in a study of blood T cell repertoires in COVID-19. Clones were sequenced by immunoSEQ multiplex PCR, and TCRdb holds only the in-frame ones, with some missing. The sample contains about 150,000 clones, 85% to 90% of which appear only once. Material: peripheral blood. The receptor set was obtained from an older man with acute or convalescent COVID-19.

The genes are TRBV11-2 and TRBJ1-1, with 8 positions matching TRBD1. V lost 5 bases, J lost 2 bases, and 4 bases stayed unmatched. Germline-derived CDR1 and CDR2 are SGHAT and FQNNGV. This CDR3 is 14 amino acids long. The CDR3 loop reads CASSRTGLNTEAFF. CDR3 nucleotide sequence: TGTGCCAGCAGCAGGACAGGGCTTAACACTGAAGCTTTCTTT.

For the CDR3, the DNA is TGTGCCAGCAGCGGGCGTGACAGGGGCTTAAGAGCTTTCTTT. As protein: CASSGRDRGLRAFF. The rearrangement links TRBV7-2 to TRBJ1-1; 8 nucleotides match TRBD1. The V and J ends lost 5 bases and 10 bases, in that order; junction bases with no gene match: 12. The CDR3 spans 14 residues. Germline loops: CDR1 SGHTA, CDR2 FQGNSA.

The rearrangement uses TRBV5-1 and TRBJ2-3; D possibly corresponds to TRBD2 (6 bases). CDR3 length: 15 residues. Trimming removed 3 bases from V and 2 bases from J, with 13 bases in between. The V gene's germline CDR1 is SGHRS and CDR2 YFSETQ. In nucleotides, the CDR3 is TGCGCCAGCAGCTGGGCGGGACGGCACACAGATACGCAGTATTTT. Amino acids: CASSWAGRHTDTQYF.